The 27 T cell receptor beta chains in this list originate from one sample, sequenced in a study of T cell repertoires in MIS-A myocarditis. This table comes from immunoSEQ multiplex PCR, and its TCRdb copy is limited to in-frame clones, with some not included. The table has 13,000 to 15,000 clones, over 70% seen once; the top ten hold about 60%. The sample was left ventricle heart tissue obtained at autopsy. The receptors derive from a man between 18 and 35 years old with fulminant myocarditis from multisystem inflammatory syndrome in adults (MIS-A) after COVID-19.

This clone was detected only a few times. This chain uses TRBV7-6 with TRBJ1-6, with 8 bases identical to TRBD1. With V trimmed by 5 bases and J by 7 bases, 7 bases remained unmatched. Looked up from germline, CDR1 is SGHVS and CDR2 is FNYEAQ. This CDR3 has 15 amino acids. CDR3 sequence: CASSRTTGVNSPLHF. The CDR3 DNA reads as TGTGCCAGCAGCCGGACGACAGGGGTCAATTCACCCCTCCACTTT. The variable domain in full, completed from reference TRBV7-6 and TRBJ1-6, reads GAGVSQSPRYKVTKRGQDVALRCDPISGHVSLYWYRQALGQGPEFLTYFNYEAQQDKSGLPNDRFSAERPEGSISTLTIQRTEQRDSAMYRCASSRTTGVNSPLHFGNGTRLTVT.

The chain is built from TRBV5-1 and TRBJ2-7; 8 nucleotides match TRBD1. Unmatched junction bases numbered 10, after V lost 6 bases and J lost 5 bases. Germline CDR1 is SGHRS and CDR2 is YFSETQ. The CDR3 contains 14 residues. The CDR3 DNA follows: TGCGCCAGCACTAAAGGGACAGGAGGCCACGAGCAGTACTTC. This encodes CASTKGTGGHEQYF.

In the case of this clone: At one boundary the junction diverges from the germline segment, which might be a read error. The chain uses TRBV7-6 and TRBJ1-3; perhaps TRBD1 as D (6 bases). The V gene's germline CDR1 is SGHVS and CDR2 FNYEAQ. The CDR3 runs 16 residues. CDR3 in DNA: TGTGCCAGCAGCCTAGCGGGGGGGCCCTCTGGAAACACCATATATTTT. Translated: CASSLAGGPSGNTIYF.

The J gene is TRBJ2-5, the V gene TRBV7-2; 12 bases align to TRBD2. Germline values: CDR1 SGHTA, CDR2 FQGNSA. This CDR3 is 15 amino acids long. The ends lost 5 bases at V and 5 bases at J; junction bases unmatched: 6. CDR3 sequence (DNA): TGTGCCAGCAGCCCGGGACTAGCGGGTTCGGAGACCCAGTACTTC. Amino acid sequence: CASSPGLAGSETQYF. Full variable domain (outside the CDR3, taken from reference TRBV7-2 and TRBJ2-5): GAGVSQSPSNKVTEKGKDVELRCDPISGHTALYWYRQSLGQGLEFLIYFQGNSAPDKSGLPSDRFSAERTGGSVSTLTIQRTQQEDSAVYLCASSPGLAGSETQYFGPGTRLLVL.

V and J are TRBV6-6 and TRBJ2-7, with D perhaps TRBD2 (5 bases). This CDR3 has 14 amino acids. With 9 bases removed from V and 0 bases from J, the gap between germline ends came to 15 bases. Germline V lookup: CDR1 MNHNY, CDR2 SVGAGI (reference sequence). CDR3 in amino acids: CASKLREPSYEQYF. CDR3 sequence (DNA): TGTGCCAGTAAGTTAAGGGAGCCCTCCTACGAGCAGTACTTC.

This chain joins TRBV4-1 and TRBJ2-6, with D hard to call. Germline CDR1 reads MGHRA; CDR2 reads YSYEKL. This CDR3 is built from 15 residues. V was trimmed by 0 bases and J by 2 bases, leaving 5 bases between them. CDR3 region: CASSQEGTGANVLTF. As DNA, the CDR3 is TGCGCCAGCAGCCAAGAGGGGACTGGGGCCAACGTCCTGACTTTC.

This clone came up once. The chain recombines TRBV9 with TRBJ2-5; 9 nucleotides align to TRBD2. The CDR3 extends over 15 amino acids. Trimming removed 0 bases from V and 1 base from J; junction bases left unmatched: 1. In germline, CDR1 is SGDLS, CDR2 YYNGEE. CDR3 nucleotide sequence: TGTGCCAGCAGCGTAGGCGGGGGGGCCCAAGAGACCCAGTACTTC. Protein product: CASSVGGGAQETQYF.

The rearrangement uses TRBV7-3 and TRBJ2-1; perhaps TRBD2 as D (7 bases). Looked up from germline, CDR1 is SGHTA and CDR2 is FQGTGA. The CDR3 is 15 residues long. The germline V and J ends were trimmed by 3 bases and 7 bases, with 16 bases remaining between them. The CDR3 here is CASSFAGAPPNEQFF. In nucleotides, the CDR3 is TGTGCCAGCAGCTTCGCGGGGGCCCCCCCGAATGAGCAGTTCTTC.

The rearrangement links TRBV5-4 to TRBJ2-5; weak D call: TRBD2 (6 bases). In germline, CDR1 is SGHNT, CDR2 YYREEE (reference sequence). V was cut by 5 bases and J by 5 bases, with 13 bases left in between. The CDR3 is 13 amino acids. CDR3 DNA: TGTGCCAGCAGTCTAGCGAGACAGGAGACCCAGTACTTC. This translates into CASSLARQETQYF.

This clone was seen a few times. The chain is built from TRBV10-3 and TRBJ2-1; tentatively, D is TRBD1 (5 bases). Germline V gives CDR1 ENHRY, CDR2 SYGVKD. The CDR3 length is 16 residues. V was pared by 4 bases and J by 0 bases, with 13 bases between. The CDR3 sequence is CAISAGYTSSYNEQFF. DNA of the CDR3: TGTGCCATCAGTGCAGGGTACACCAGCTCCTACAATGAGCAGTTCTTC.

This clone was seen more than once but under ten times. The V call is TRBV10-2, the J call TRBJ2-7, with D maybe TRBD1 (5 bases). Per the germline V gene, CDR1 is WSHSY and CDR2 is SAAADI. The CDR3 covers 11 residues. Trimming shortened V by 10 bases and J by 0 bases, and 7 bases separated the two germline ends. For the CDR3, the DNA is TGCGCCACCGGACACTCCTACGAGCAGTACTTC. It specifies CATGHSYEQYF.

This clone was recorded only once. The genes are TRBV7-2 and TRBJ1-1; weak D call: TRBD1 (6 bases). This CDR3 is built from 15 residues. The ends were cut back, 4 bases at V and 7 bases at J, with 19 bases in the middle. CDR1 SGHTA and CDR2 FQGNSA come from the germline V gene. The CDR3, as DNA: TGTGCCAGCAGCTACCGCAGGACAGAGGGGAATGAAGCTTTCTTT. It specifies CASSYRRTEGNEAFF. Full variable domain (missing parts from reference TRBV7-2 and TRBJ1-1): GAGVSQSPSNKVTEKGKDVELRCDPISGHTALYWYRQSLGQGLEFLIYFQGNSAPDKSGLPSDRFSAERTGGSVSTLTIQRTQQEDSAVYLCASSYRRTEGNEAFFGQGTRLTVV.

The chain has TRBV11-3 and TRBJ2-7, with D hard to call. Trimming pared 1 base from V and 8 bases from J, leaving 12 bases between. The CDR3 length is 13 residues. Germline V gene lookup returns CDR1 SGHNT and CDR2 YENEEA. The CDR3 sequence: CASSLVTQTKQYF. The CDR3 DNA reads TGTGCCAGCAGCTTAGTTACGCAAACCAAGCAGTACTTC.

This clone was counted only a few times. The chain is built from TRBV5-6 and TRBJ1-1, with D unclear. Trimming removed 4 bases from V and 3 bases from J, with 13 bases in between. The CDR3 loop spans 14 amino acids. CDR1 and CDR2 from the germline V gene are SGHDT and YYEEEE. The CDR3 sequence: CASSTRYLYTEAFF. The CDR3 DNA sequence: TGTGCCAGCAGCACGAGATATTTATACACTGAAGCTTTCTTT.

The rearrangement joins TRBV9 to TRBJ1-1; 11 positions match TRBD1. Germline assignment: CDR1 SGDLS and CDR2 YYNGEE. The V segment lost 3 bases and the J segment 4 bases; nucleotides outside the gene matches: 8. CDR3 length: 16 residues. The CDR3 DNA follows: TGTGCCAGCAGCGAACGGACAGGGGGCGCGGTCACTGAAGCTTTCTTT. Protein sequence: CASSERTGGAVTEAFF. The full variable domain, in which reference TRBV9 and TRBJ1-1 provide the parts outside the CDR3, is DSGVTQTPKHLITATGQRVTLRCSPRSGDLSVYWYQQSLDQGLQFLIQYYNGEERAKGNILERFSAQQFPDLHSELNLSSLELGDSALYFCASSERTGGAVTEAFFGQGTRLTVV.

The chain recombines TRBV28 with TRBJ2-7, with 9 nucleotides matching TRBD2. This CDR3 is 15 amino acids long. Trimming cost V 6 bases and J 0 bases; bases outside gene matches: 6. Germline V CDR1 and CDR2: MDHEN, SYDVKM. Written as DNA, the CDR3 is TGTGCCAGCAGACGGACTAGCGCAATCTCCTACGAGCAGTACTTC. Amino acids: CASRRTSAISYEQYF.

The gene calls are TRBV15 and TRBJ2-5; 7 bases align to TRBD1. The CDR3 sequence is 13 residues long. V lost 3 bases to trimming and J lost 4 bases; unmatched junction nucleotides: 2. From germline, CDR1 is LNHNV and CDR2 YYDKDF (reference sequence). The CDR3 DNA is TGTGCCACCAGCAGTAACAGGGGAGAGACCCAGTACTTC. Translated: CATSSNRGETQYF.

The chain combines TRBV14 with TRBJ1-1; D is perhaps TRBD1 (6 bases). The CDR3 runs 22 residues. V lost 4 bases, J lost 2 bases, and 35 bases lay in between. CDR1 is SGHDN and CDR2 is FVKESK in the germline V gene. The CDR3 loop reads CASSPNRTGSSVSGYGNTEAFF. The DNA for the CDR3 is TGTGCCAGCAGCCCCAACCGAACAGGGTCATCTGTTAGTGGGTACGGAAACACTGAAGCTTTCTTT.

J is TRBJ1-3 and V is TRBV10-3, with D unclear. V shed 4 bases and J shed 0 bases, with 7 bases lying between them. The length of the CDR3 is 14 residues. CDR1 ENHRY and CDR2 SYGVKD come from the germline V gene. The CDR3 coding sequence is TGTGCCATCAGTGGTTCAAGCTCTGGAAACACCATATATTTT. Translating gives CAISGSSSGNTIYF.

The chain employs TRBV6-1 and TRBJ2-7; 7 bases are shared with TRBD1. CDR3 size: 16 residues. J gave up 2 bases and V 2 bases, and 9 bases lay outside the gene matches. The germline V gene has CDR1 MNHNS and CDR2 SASEGT. The CDR3 loop reads CASSETLDRFAYEQYF. CDR3 coding DNA: TGTGCCAGCAGTGAAACCCTGGACAGGTTCGCCTACGAGCAGTACTTC.

The V call is TRBV19, the J call TRBJ2-1; D is unclear. The CDR3 covers 15 residues. Trimming took 5 bases from V and 2 from J, leaving 13 bases between them. Germline V gives CDR1 LNHDA, CDR2 SQIVND (reference sequence). CDR3 protein: CASSGAREAYNEQFF. CDR3 nucleotides: TGTGCCAGTAGTGGCGCCCGAGAAGCCTACAATGAGCAGTTCTTC. Based on the CDR3 plus reference TRBV19 and TRBJ2-1, the full variable domain is DGGITQSPKYLFRKEGQNVTLSCEQNLNHDAMYWYRQDPGQGLRLIYYSQIVNDFQKGDIAEGYSVSREKKESFPLTVTSAQKNPTAFYLCASSGAREAYNEQFFGPGTRLTVL.

The V call is TRBV2, the J call TRBJ2-1; 7 nucleotides align to TRBD2. Germline loops: CDR1 SNHLY, CDR2 FYNNEI. V gave up 10 bases and J gave up 9 bases; unmatched junction bases: 24. CDR3 length: 17 amino acids. The CDR3, as DNA: TGTGCCACCAGACTACCGGGGCGGGAGCCTGGGTCGGGTGAGCAGTTCTTC. Translating gives CATRLPGREPGSGEQFF.

The chain combines TRBV28 with TRBJ2-7, with a possible D match to TRBD1 (5 bases). V lost 2 bases and J lost 5, with 7 bases in between. The CDR3 contains 12 residues. CDR1 is MDHEN and CDR2 is SYDVKM in the germline V gene. Here the CDR3 DNA reads TGTGCCAGCAGTTTAAGGGGTAACGAGCAGTACTTC. It specifies CASSLRGNEQYF.

V gene TRBV13 combines with J gene TRBJ2-2, with TRBD1 identical over 8 bases. CDR3 size: 17 residues. After removal of 4 bases from V and 5 bases from J, the junction contained 12 bases not matched to a gene. Per the germline V gene, CDR1 is PRHDT and CDR2 is FYEKMQ (reference sequence). The CDR3 is CASSYASQGARTGELFF. In DNA form, the CDR3 reads TGTGCCAGCAGCTACGCGTCCCAGGGGGCCCGAACCGGGGAGCTGTTTTTT. Complete variable domain (other parts from reference TRBV13 and TRBJ2-2): AAGVIQSPRHLIKEKRETATLKCYPIPRHDTVYWYQQGPGQDPQFLISFYEKMQSDKGSIPDRFSAQQFSDYHSELNMSSLELGDSALYFCASSYASQGARTGELFFGEGSRLTVL.

The chain is built from TRBV7-3 and TRBJ1-6; maybe TRBD1 (5 bases). The germline V gene has CDR1 SGHTA and CDR2 FQGTGA. The CDR3 contains 17 residues. V shed 3 bases and J shed 1 base, with 13 bases lying between them. DNA of the CDR3: TGTGCCAGCAGCTTGTCAGGGTCAGAGTCCTATAATTCACCCCTCCACTTT. Protein sequence: CASSLSGSESYNSPLHF.

This clone turned up a few times. The V call is TRBV19, the J call TRBJ2-1; D is unclear. The CDR3 is 17 residues long. Trimming took 5 bases from V and 4 from J, leaving 21 bases between them. The germline CDR1 and CDR2 sequences are LNHDA and SQIVND (reference sequence). The CDR3 reads CASSPRATRWLYNEQFF. Here the CDR3 DNA reads TGTGCCAGTAGTCCCCGGGCGACTCGATGGCTTTACAATGAGCAGTTCTTC.

The rearrangement links TRBV28 to TRBJ2-1, with D perhaps TRBD2 (5 bases). V lost 4 bases and J lost 7, with 20 bases in between. Germline V CDR1 and CDR2: MDHEN, SYDVKM. The CDR3 runs to 16 residues. The CDR3 nucleotides read TGTGCCAGCAGTTCCCTCTCTGAGGGTTTTGGGAATGAGCAGTTCTTC. Translation gives CASSSLSEGFGNEQFF.